This TCR beta chain was captured by sequencing in a study of CD8+ T cells in alopecia areata. This CDR3 region has 15 residues. V lost 1 base to trimming and J lost 1 base, with 10 bases between them. CDR1 is MGHRA and CDR2 is YSYEKL in the germline V gene. Study-wide results and caveats: Normal scalp showed lower clonality than lesional scalp, especially alopecia totalis/universalis. Normal skin contains resident alphabeta T cells, and these are also sequenced in scalp samples.

Investigators isolated RNA and reverse transcribed it into cDNA to act as the sequencing template. Sequencing was performed with immunoSEQ multiplex PCR; in TCRdb, only in-frame clones are kept and a portion is missing. This sample has 120,000 or so clones, with 55% to 70% found just once. This clone has just one count. Antigen unknown. The chain uses TRBV4-1 and TRBJ1-2, with D unclear. This receptor was obtained from a human donor in good health. The source material was CD4+ T cells sorted from blood. The CDR3 coding sequence is TGCGCCAGCAGCCAAGTTGAACACCTTAACTATGGCTACACCTTC. It specifies CASSQVEHLNYGYTF.